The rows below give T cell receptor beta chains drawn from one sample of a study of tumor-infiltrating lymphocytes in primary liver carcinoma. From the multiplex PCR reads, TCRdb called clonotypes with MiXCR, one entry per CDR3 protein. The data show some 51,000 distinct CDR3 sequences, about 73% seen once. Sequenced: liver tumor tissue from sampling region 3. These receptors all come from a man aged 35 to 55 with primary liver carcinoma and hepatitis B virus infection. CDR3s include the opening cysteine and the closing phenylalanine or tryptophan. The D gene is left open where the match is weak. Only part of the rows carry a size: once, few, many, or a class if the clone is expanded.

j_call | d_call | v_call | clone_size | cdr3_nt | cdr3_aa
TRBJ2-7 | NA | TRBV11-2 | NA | TGTGCCAGCAACCTCCTGTTGGGCGAGCATTACTTC | CASNLLLGEHYF
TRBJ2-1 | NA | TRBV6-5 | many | TGTGCCAGCAGTACCCGGGGCGTCAATGAGCAGTTCTTC | CASSTRGVNEQFF
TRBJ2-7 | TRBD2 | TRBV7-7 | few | TGTGCTAGCAGCTCCACCTGGACTAGCGAGCGGTACTTC | CASSSTWTSERYF
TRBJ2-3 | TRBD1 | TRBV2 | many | TGTGCCAGCAGTGGCGGACAGGGCACAGATACGCAGTATTTT | CASSGGQGTDTQYF
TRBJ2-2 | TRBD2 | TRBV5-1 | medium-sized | TGCGCCAGCAGCTTCCGCACTAGCGAGAACACCGGGGAGCTGTTTTTT | CASSFRTSENTGELFF
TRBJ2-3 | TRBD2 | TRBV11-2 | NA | TGTGCCAGCAGCCTAACTATTAGCGGGAGGGCGGGGCAAGATACGCAGTATTTT | CASSLTISGRAGQDTQYF
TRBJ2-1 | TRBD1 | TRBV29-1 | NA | TGTAGCACTCTGAGGGGGACAGGGAACAATGAGCAGTTCTTC | CSTLRGTGNNEQFF
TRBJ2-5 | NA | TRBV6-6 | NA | TGTGCCAGCAAACGGGTTGAGAACCAGTACTTC | CASKRVENQYF
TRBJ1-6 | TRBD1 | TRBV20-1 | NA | TGCAGTGCCCTCCGACAGGGGGGTCTGTCCTATAATTCACCCCTCCATTTT | CSALRQGGLSYNSPLHF
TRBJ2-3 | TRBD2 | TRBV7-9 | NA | TGTGCCAGCAGCCTGTGGACTTGCGGGAGGGTCACAGATACGCAGTATTTT | CASSLWTCGRVTDTQYF
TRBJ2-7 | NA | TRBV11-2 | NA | TGTGCCGGCAGCCAACATTCGGGAGGGGGCTACGAGCGGTACTTC | CAGSQHSGGGYERYF
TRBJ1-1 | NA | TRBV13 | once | TGTGACAGCAGCTTAACGCAGAACACTAAAGCTTTCTTT | CDSSLTQNTKAFF
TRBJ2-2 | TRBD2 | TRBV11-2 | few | TGTGCCAGCAGCTTAGTTGCGCTAGCGGGGACCGGGGTGCTGTTTTTT | CASSLVALAGTGVLFF
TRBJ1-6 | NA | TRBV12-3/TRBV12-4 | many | TGTGCCAGCAGGGAGACAGTAAACTCACCCCTCCACTTT | CASRETVNSPLHF
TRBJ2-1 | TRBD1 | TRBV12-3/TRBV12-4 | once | TGTGCCAGCACTTTGCCCGGGACAGGGCTCTGGGGTGAGCAGTTCTTC | CASTLPGTGLWGEQFF
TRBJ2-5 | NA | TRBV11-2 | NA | TGTGCCAGCAGCTTTAGCGTTGGGAAGACCCAGTACTTC | CASSFSVGKTQYF
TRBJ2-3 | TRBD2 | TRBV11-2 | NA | TGTACCAGAAGTTTAACTACTAGCGGGAGGGCGGGGCGAGATACGCAGTATTTT | CTRSLTTSGRAGRDTQYF
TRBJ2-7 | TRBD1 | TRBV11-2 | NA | TGTGCCAGCACCTCGGACAGGGGGCGGACTAACGAGAGGTCCTACGAGCAGTACTTC | CASTSDRGRTNERSYEQYF
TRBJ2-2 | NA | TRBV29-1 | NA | TGCGGCGTTGAACCACAATCGAACACCGGGGAGCTGTTTTTT | CGVEPQSNTGELFF
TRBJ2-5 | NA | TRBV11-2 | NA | TGTGCCAGCAGCTTCTCGGGGGAAGTGACCCAGTATTTC | CASSFSGEVTQYF
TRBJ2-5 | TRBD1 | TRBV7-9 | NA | TGTGCCGGCAGCTCGAGGGACAGGGGTGTTCAAGAGACCCAATACTTC | CAGSSRDRGVQETQYF
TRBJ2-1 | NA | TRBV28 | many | TGTGCCAGCAGTTTGGTAGGCTTTCGGGCATTTGGCAGGAAGTTCTTC | CASSLVGFRAFGRKFF
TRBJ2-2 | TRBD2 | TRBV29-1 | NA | TGCATCTCTTGGGGGGGGACCGGGGAGCTATTTTTT | CISWGGTGELFF
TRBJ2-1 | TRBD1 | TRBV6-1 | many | TGTGCCAGCGGACAGGGGACCTACAATGAGCAGTTCTTC | CASGQGTYNEQFF
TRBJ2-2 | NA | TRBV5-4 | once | TGTGTCAGCTGCCCTTTTAGCGGAGGCACCGGGGAGCTGTTTTTT | CVSCPFSGGTGELFF
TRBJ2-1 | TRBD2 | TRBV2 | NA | TGTGCCAGCACGACTAGCTTCTTGGTTAAGCTCTTC | CASTTSFLVKLF
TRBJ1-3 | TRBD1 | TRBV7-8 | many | TGTGCCAGCAGCCCCACCGGGACAGGGGTCTCTGGAAACACCATATATTTT | CASSPTGTGVSGNTIYF
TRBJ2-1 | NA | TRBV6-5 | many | TGTGCCAGCAGTTACGGGCAGGGATCCTACAATGAGCAGTTCTTC | CASSYGQGSYNEQFF
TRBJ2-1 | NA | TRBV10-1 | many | TGCGCCAGCAGTGACAGTCCCAACAATGAGCAGTTCTTC | CASSDSPNNEQFF
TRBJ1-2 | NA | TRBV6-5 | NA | TGTGCCAGCAGCTCTCAGAACTTTAGCTACACCTTC | CASSSQNFSYTF
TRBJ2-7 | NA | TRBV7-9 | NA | TGTGCCAGTAGCCCCCTTTGGACAGTGCCCTACGAGCAGTACTTC | CASSPLWTVPYEQYF
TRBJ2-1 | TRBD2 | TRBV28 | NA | TGTGCCAGCAGTTTGTCCGACAGACTAGCGGGAGGGTTGCAGTTCTTC | CASSLSDRLAGGLQFF
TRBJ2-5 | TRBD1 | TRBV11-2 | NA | TGTGCCAGCAGCCGAAGGCCAGGGGGCGAGGAGACCCATGACTTC | CASSRRPGGEETHDF
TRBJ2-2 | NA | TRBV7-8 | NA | TGTGTCAGCAGCTTAGGACGGGGAGTGAGCACCGGGGAGCTGTTTTTT | CVSSLGRGVSTGELFF
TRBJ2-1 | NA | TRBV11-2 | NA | TGCGCCAGCAGCTTAGTCGAGAATGAGCTGTTCTTC | CASSLVENELFF
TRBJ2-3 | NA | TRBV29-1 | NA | TGCAGCGTTCGGTACCAGGACCACGGCTACACAGATATGCAGTATTTT | CSVRYQDHGYTDMQYF
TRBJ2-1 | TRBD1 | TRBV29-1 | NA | TGCAGCGCTCTGGGGGGGACAGGGAACGATGAGCAGTTCTTC | CSALGGTGNDEQFF
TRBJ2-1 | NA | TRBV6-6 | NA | TGTGCCAGCAGGCTTAGCGTGCTTAGCTCCTACAATGGGCAGTTCTTC | CASRLSVLSSYNGQFF
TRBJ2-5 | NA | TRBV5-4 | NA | TGTGCCAGCACTTACCAAGAGACCCAATACTTC | CASTYQETQYF
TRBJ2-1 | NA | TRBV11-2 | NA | TGTGTCAGCAGACCCACAGGCCGTGATGAGCAGTTCTTC | CVSRPTGRDEQFF
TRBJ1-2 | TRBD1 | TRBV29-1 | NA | TGCAGCGTCCCATCCCTATCGGACAGGGGGCCGAATGGCTACACCTTC | CSVPSLSDRGPNGYTF
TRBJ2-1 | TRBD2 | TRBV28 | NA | TGTGCCAGCAGTCTATATTATGGACTAGCGAGGGTAGGTGAGCAGTTCTTC | CASSLYYGLARVGEQFF
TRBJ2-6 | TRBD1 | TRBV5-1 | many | TGCGCCAGCAGCTTGCAGGCAGGGGGCTACTCTGGGGCCAACGTCCTGACTTTC | CASSLQAGGYSGANVLTF
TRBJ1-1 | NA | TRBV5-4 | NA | TGTGCCAGCAGCTCCCCAGACCGTATTGAAACTTCCTTT | CASSSPDRIETSF
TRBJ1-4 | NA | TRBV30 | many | TGTGCCTACTTCGGGGGAGCGCGTGAAAAACTGTTTTTT | CAYFGGAREKLFF